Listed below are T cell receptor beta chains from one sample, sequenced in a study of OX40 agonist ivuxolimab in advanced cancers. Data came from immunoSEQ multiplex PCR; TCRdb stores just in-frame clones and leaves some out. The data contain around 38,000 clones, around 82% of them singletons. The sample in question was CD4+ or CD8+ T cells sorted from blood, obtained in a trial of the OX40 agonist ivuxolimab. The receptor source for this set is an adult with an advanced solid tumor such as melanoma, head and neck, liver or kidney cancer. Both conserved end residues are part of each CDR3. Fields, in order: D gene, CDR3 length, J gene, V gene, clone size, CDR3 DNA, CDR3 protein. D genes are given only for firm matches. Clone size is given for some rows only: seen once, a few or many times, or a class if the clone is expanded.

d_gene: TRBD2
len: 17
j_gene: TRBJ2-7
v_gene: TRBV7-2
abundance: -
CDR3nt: TGTGCCAGCAGCTTAGTTAGGGCTAGCGGGAGGAACTACGAGCAGTACTTC
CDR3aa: CASSLVRASGRNYEQYF

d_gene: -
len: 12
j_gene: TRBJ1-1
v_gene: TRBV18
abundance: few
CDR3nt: TGTGCCAGCTCACCCGGACGGATTGAAGCTTTCTTT
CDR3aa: CASSPGRIEAFF

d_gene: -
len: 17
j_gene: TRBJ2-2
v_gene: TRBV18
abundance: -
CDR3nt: TGTGCCAGCTCACCGGATACTCCAGTAACGCACACCGGGGAGCTGTTTTTT
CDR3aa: CASSPDTPVTHTGELFF

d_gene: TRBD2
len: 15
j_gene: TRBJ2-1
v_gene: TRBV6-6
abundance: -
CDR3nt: TGTGCCAGCAGCCGTAGCGGGAGAAGGAGGAATGAGCAGTTCTTC
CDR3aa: CASSRSGRRRNEQFF

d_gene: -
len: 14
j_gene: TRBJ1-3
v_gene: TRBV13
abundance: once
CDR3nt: TGTGCCAGCACCGGGAGAGGCTCTGGAAACACCATATATTTT
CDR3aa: CASTGRGSGNTIYF

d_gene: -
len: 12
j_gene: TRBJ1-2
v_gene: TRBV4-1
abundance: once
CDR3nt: TGCGCCAGCAGCCAGGAGGCGTGGGGCTACACCTTC
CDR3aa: CASSQEAWGYTF

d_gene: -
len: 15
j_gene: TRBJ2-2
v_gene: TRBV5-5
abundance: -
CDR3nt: TGTGCCAGCACCCTCAATGCGGGAAGGACCGGGGAGCTGTTTTTT
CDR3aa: CASTLNAGRTGELFF

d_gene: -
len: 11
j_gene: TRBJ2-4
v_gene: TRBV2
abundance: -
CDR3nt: TGTGCCAGCAGTGACTGGCCGCAACAGTACTTC
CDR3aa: CASSDWPQQYF

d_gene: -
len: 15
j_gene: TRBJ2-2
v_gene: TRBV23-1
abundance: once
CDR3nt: TGCGCCAGCCGCCGGGAACTACGGTACACCGGGGAGCTGTTTTTT
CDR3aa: CASRRELRYTGELFF

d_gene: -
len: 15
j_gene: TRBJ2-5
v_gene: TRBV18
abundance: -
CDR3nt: TGTGCCAGCTCACCTAGGCCTTACAGGGACGAGACCCAGTACTTC
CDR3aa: CASSPRPYRDETQYF

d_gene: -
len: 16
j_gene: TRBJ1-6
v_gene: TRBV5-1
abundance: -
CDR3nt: TGCGCCAGCAGCTTGCAGGGGTCCTTCTATAATTCACCCCTCCACTTT
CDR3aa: CASSLQGSFYNSPLHF

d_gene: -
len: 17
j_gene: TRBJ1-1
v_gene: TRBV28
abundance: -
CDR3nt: TGTGCCAGCAGTTTATCGGGGGTCATGGGCGCCGGGGCCGAAGCTTTCTTT
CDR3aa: CASSLSGVMGAGAEAFF

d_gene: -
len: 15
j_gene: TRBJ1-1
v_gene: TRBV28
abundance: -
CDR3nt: TGTGCCAGCAGTCCCCTCATGGGGGCCAACACTGAAGCTTTCTTT
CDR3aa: CASSPLMGANTEAFF

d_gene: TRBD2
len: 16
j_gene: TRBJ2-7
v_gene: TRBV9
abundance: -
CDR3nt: TGTGCCAGCAGCGTAGCTGCTAGCGGGAGCTTCGACGAGCAGTACTTC
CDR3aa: CASSVAASGSFDEQYF

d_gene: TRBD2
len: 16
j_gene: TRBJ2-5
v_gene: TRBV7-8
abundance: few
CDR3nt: TGTGCCAGCAGCTTGTCGTCTAGCGGTAGGGGCGAGACCCAGTACTTC
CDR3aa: CASSLSSSGRGETQYF

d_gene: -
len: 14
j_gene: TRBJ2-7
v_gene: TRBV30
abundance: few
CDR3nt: TGTGCCTGGAGAGGTCACGGGAGTGCCTACGAGCAGTACTTC
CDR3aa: CAWRGHGSAYEQYF

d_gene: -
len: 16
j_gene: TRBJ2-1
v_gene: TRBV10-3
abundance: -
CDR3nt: TGTGCCATCAGTTCAGCGCTCGGGACAAAGTACAATGAGCAGTTCTTC
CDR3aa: CAISSALGTKYNEQFF

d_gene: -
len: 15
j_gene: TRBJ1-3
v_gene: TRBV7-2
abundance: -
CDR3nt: TGTGCCAGCAGCTTAGCATACAGCGGGGGAAACACCATATATTTT
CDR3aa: CASSLAYSGGNTIYF

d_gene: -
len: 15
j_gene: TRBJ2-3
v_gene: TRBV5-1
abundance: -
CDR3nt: TGCGCCAGCAGCTTGGGGAGCGGTAGCACAGATACGCAGTATTTT
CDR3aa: CASSLGSGSTDTQYF

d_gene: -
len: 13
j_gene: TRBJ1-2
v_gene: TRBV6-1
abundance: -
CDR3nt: TGTGCCAGCGTCGTCGGGGGGGACTATGGCTACACCTTC
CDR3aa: CASVVGGDYGYTF

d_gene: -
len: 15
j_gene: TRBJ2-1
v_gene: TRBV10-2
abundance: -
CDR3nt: TGCGCCACTATCCCTAGCGATCGCCCCTACAATGAGCAGTTCTTC
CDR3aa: CATIPSDRPYNEQFF

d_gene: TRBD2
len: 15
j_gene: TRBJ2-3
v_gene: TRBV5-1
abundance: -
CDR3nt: TGCGCCAGCAGCTCGGGGGTCGCGGGAGTAGATACGCAGTATTTT
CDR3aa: CASSSGVAGVDTQYF

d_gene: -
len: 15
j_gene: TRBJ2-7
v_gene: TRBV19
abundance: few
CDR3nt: TGTGCCAGTAGTCAAGGGCCGGGGTCGTACTACGAGCAGTACTTC
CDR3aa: CASSQGPGSYYEQYF

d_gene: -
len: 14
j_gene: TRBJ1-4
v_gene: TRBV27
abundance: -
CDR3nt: TGTGCCAGCAGTTTTCTCGGCAGGGGCGAAAAACTGTTTTTT
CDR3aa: CASSFLGRGEKLFF

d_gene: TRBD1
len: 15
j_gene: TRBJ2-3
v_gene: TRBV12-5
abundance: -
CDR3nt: TGTGCTAGTGGTTCCGGACAGGGCCGCACAGATACGCAGTATTTT
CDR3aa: CASGSGQGRTDTQYF

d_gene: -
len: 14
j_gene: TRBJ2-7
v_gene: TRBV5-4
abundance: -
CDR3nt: TGTGCCAGCAGCTTAGGTGGGAAGCCTCGGGAGCAGTACTTC
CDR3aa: CASSLGGKPREQYF

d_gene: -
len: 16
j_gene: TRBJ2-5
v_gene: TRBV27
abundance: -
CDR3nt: TGTGCCAGCAGTTTATCCGGGACACCGTACCAAGAGACCCAGTACTTC
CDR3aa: CASSLSGTPYQETQYF

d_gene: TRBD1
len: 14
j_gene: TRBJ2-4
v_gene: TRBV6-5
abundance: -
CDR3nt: TGTGCCAGCAGAGACAGGGGAGGCAAAAACATTCAGTACTTC
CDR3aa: CASRDRGGKNIQYF